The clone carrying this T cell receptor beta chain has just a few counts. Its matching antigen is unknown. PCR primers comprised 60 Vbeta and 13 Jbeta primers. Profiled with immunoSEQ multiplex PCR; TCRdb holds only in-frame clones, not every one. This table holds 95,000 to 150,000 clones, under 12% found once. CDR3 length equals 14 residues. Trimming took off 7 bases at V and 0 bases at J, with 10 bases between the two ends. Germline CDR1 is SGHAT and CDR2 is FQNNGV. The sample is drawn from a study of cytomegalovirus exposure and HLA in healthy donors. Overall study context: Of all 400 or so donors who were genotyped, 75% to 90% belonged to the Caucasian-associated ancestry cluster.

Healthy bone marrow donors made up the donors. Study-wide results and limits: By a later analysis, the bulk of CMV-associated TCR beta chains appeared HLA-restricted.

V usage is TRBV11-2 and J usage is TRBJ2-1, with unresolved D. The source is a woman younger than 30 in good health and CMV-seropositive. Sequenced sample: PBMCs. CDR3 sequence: CASTPLTSYNEQFF. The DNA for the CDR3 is TGTGCCAGCACGCCCCTAACCTCCTACAATGAGCAGTTCTTC.